These 16 T cell receptor beta chains share one sample of origin, sequenced in a study of post-analysis software for immune sequencing data. Study-wide results and limits: Among 5 or 6 TRBV segments more frequent in patients than controls were TRBV5-6, TRBV5-1 and TRBV20-1.

No antigen has been identified for these receptors. Unique molecular identifiers tagged the TCR beta cDNA libraries. From the PCR reads, TCRdb called clonotypes with MiXCR, one entry per CDR3 protein. Of 350,000 to 450,000 distinct CDR3 sequences in the sample, roughly 36% were seen once. The sample comprised blood. The receptors were sampled from a girl between 10 and 17 years old with multiple sclerosis.

This chain links TRBV3-1 with TRBJ1-5; D not certain. The V end was cut by 1 base, the J end by 6 bases, with 4 bases between. The germline V gene encodes CDR1 LGHDT and CDR2 YNNKEL (reference sequence). The CDR3 has 12 amino acids. DNA for the CDR3: TGTGCCAGCAGCCAAGTAGGTCAGCCCCAGCATTTT. Protein: CASSQVGQPQHF.

V usage is TRBV29-1 and J usage is TRBJ2-1; the match to TRBD1 covers 7 bases. The V gene's germline CDR1 is SQVTM and CDR2 ANQGSEA. CDR3 length equals 12 residues. With 4 bases clipped from V and 6 bases from J, the junction kept 3 bases outside the gene matches. The CDR3 DNA is TGCAGCGTTGTGAGGGGGCCCAATGAGCAGTTCTTC. Its protein is CSVVRGPNEQFF.

This rearrangement joins TRBV18 to TRBJ1-1; D remains unclear. CDR1 is KGHSH and CDR2 is LQKENI in the germline V gene. CDR3 length equals 13 residues. V lost 6 bases and J lost 2, with 10 bases in between. CDR3 coding DNA: TGTGCCAGCTCCCAAGACATTAACACTGAAGCTTTCTTT. It yields the protein CASSQDINTEAFF.

This chain uses TRBV12-3 or TRBV12-4 with TRBJ1-2; D not certain. The CDR3 has 12 residues. Trimming removed 6 bases at V and 4 bases at J, with 9 bases between. The CDR3 reads CASRILGYGYTF. Written as DNA, the CDR3 is TGTGCCAGCAGAATCCTCGGCTATGGCTACACCTTC.

This clonotype has a handful of counts. V usage is TRBV20-1 and J usage is TRBJ1-2; 8 bases are shared with TRBD1. CDR3 length: 13 residues. The V segment lost 2 bases and the J segment 7 bases; nucleotides outside the gene matches: 6. Germline CDR1 reads DFQATT; CDR2 reads SNEGSKA (reference sequence). CDR3 amino acids: CSARPQGAAGYTF. CDR3 sequence (DNA): TGCAGTGCTAGACCGCAGGGGGCGGCTGGCTACACCTTC.

V and J are TRBV20-1 and TRBJ2-5; TRBD2 matches at 7 bases. V shed 4 bases, J shed 1 base, and the junction held 3 bases outside the gene matches. In germline, CDR1 is DFQATT, CDR2 SNEGSKA (reference sequence). The CDR3 is 13 amino acids. The CDR3 nucleotides are TGCAGTGCTATCGGGACTACCCAAGAGACCCAGTACTTC. Its translation is CSAIGTTQETQYF.

The V call is TRBV10-3, the J call TRBJ2-4, with TRBD1 as a possible D gene (5 bases). The CDR3 is 15 residues long. With 6 bases removed from V and 0 bases from J, the gap between germline ends came to 12 bases. Germline loops: CDR1 ENHRY, CDR2 SYGVKD. CDR3 in DNA: TGTGCCATCAGGGACGACAGATTAGCCAAAAACATTCAGTACTTC. Encoded protein: CAIRDDRLAKNIQYF.

The genes are TRBV28 and TRBJ1-2; D not resolved. The germline V and J ends were trimmed by 6 bases and 5 bases, with 4 bases remaining between them. The germline gives CDR1 MDHEN, CDR2 SYDVKM. The CDR3 extends over 10 amino acids. The CDR3 region has the DNA TGTGCCAGCAGCAAATATGGCTACACCTTC. The encoded protein is CASSKYGYTF.

This clonotype was seen a few times. The chain couples TRBV12-3 or TRBV12-4 to TRBJ2-1, with TRBD1 identical over 10 bases. The CDR3 loop spans 23 amino acids. Germline trimming cut 4 bases from V and 0 bases from J; bases unmatched to any gene: 24. The CDR3 reads CASSSRRLRPGQGRPPSYNEQFF. The DNA for the CDR3 is TGTGCCAGCAGTTCCCGTAGGCTCCGACCGGGACAGGGGCGCCCTCCCTCCTACAATGAGCAGTTCTTC.

The chain combines TRBV7-2 with TRBJ2-5, with D perhaps matching TRBD2 (6 bases). The DNA end lines up better with TRBJ2-7; the J call may be wrong. Per the germline V gene, CDR1 is SGHTA and CDR2 is FQGNSA. CDR3 size: 14 residues. CDR3: CASSLEGRLSEQYF. The CDR3 DNA follows: TGTGCCAGCAGCTTGGAGGGGAGATTAAGCGAGCAGTACTTC.

This chain uses TRBV20-1 with TRBJ1-2, with TRBD1 as a possible D gene (5 bases). This CDR3 comprises 13 residues. V dropped 0 bases and J dropped 2 bases, with 7 bases sitting between them. Per the germline V gene, CDR1 is DFQATT and CDR2 is SNEGSKA (reference sequence). CDR3: CSAREAGNYGYTF. The CDR3 DNA reads TGCAGTGCTAGAGAGGCAGGGAACTATGGCTACACCTTC.

This clonotype was seen a few times. The chain employs TRBV6-5 and TRBJ1-2; D call uncertain. Trimming stripped 6 bases from V and 0 bases from J, with 8 bases between. The CDR3 runs to 13 residues. Germline V gene sequence: CDR1 MNHEY, CDR2 SVGAGI. The CDR3, as DNA: TGTGCCAGCAGCGCGGCTCCTAACTATGGCTACACCTTC. Translated: CASSAAPNYGYTF.

The rearrangement uses TRBV6-5 and TRBJ1-1; no reliable D call. Between the trimmed V and J ends, which lost 6 bases and 1 base, there was a span of 12 bases. The CDR3 contains 14 residues. Germline CDR1 MNHEY, CDR2 SVGAGI. CDR3 amino acids: CASSYGIRNTEAFF. Written as DNA, the CDR3 is TGTGCCAGCAGCTACGGGATTAGGAACACTGAAGCTTTCTTT.

The V and J genes are TRBV20-1 and TRBJ1-2; D is possibly TRBD1 (5 bases). From germline, CDR1 is DFQATT and CDR2 SNEGSKA (reference sequence). V dropped 7 bases and J dropped 0 bases, with 21 bases sitting between them. The CDR3 loop spans 16 amino acids. The CDR3 coding sequence is TGCAGTGGACCAAGGGGACTAAAAGAAGCTAACTATGGCTACACCTTC. Amino acids: CSGPRGLKEANYGYTF.

The V gene is TRBV20-1, the J gene TRBJ1-4; D unresolved. V gave up 3 bases and J gave up 5 bases, with 7 bases separating them. Germline-derived CDR1 and CDR2 are DFQATT and SNEGSKA (reference sequence). This CDR3 spans 12 amino acids. Here the CDR3 reads CSARKVNEKLFF. CDR3 nucleotide sequence: TGCAGTGCTAGGAAGGTCAATGAAAAACTGTTTTTT.

The chain has TRBV3-1 and TRBJ2-5; D not resolved. Germline V gene lookup returns CDR1 LGHDT and CDR2 YNNKEL (reference sequence). The V end was cut by 0 bases, the J end by 0 bases, with 14 bases between. CDR3 length: 17 amino acids. The CDR3 sequence is CASSQEGKGWDQETQYF. In DNA form, the CDR3 reads TGTGCCAGCAGCCAAGAGGGTAAAGGGTGGGACCAAGAGACCCAGTACTTC.